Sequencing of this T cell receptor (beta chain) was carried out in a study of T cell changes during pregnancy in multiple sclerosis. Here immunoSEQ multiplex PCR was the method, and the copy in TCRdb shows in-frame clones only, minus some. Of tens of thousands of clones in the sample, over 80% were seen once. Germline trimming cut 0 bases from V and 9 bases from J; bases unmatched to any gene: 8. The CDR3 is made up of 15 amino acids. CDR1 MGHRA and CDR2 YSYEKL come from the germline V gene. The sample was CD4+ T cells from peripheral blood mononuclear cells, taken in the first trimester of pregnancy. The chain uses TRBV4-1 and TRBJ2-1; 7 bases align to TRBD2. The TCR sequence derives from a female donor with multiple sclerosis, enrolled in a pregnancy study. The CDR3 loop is CASSQDRTSLTEQFF. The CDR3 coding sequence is TGCGCCAGCAGCCAAGATAGGACTAGTCTTACTGAGCAGTTCTTC.